Shown below are 30 T cell receptor beta chains from a single sample sequenced in a study of vaccination effects on CD4 cells after COVID-19. Before sequencing took place, the ViraFEST assay used viral peptide pools to expand antigen-specific CD4+ T cells. The culture ran for nine to eleven days, and then CD4+ T cells were isolated. Two doses of either BNT162b2 or mRNA-1273 were given to each participant. Their cognate antigens are unknown. Clones were read by immunoSEQ multiplex PCR, and TCRdb kept only the in-frame ones, dropping some. Of about 81,000 clones listed, roughly 80% are singletons. Material: CD4+ T cells from PBMCs cultured with HCoV-OC43 spike peptides, obtained after COVID-19 vaccination. This sample's subset: HCoV-OC43 spike overlapping peptide pool stimulation. These receptors were taken from a human donor who received a COVID-19 vaccine.

The rearrangement uses TRBV2 and TRBJ2-2; the match to TRBD1 covers 10 bases. The CDR3 length is 13 residues. Germline lookup yields CDR1 SNHLY and CDR2 FYNNEI. V shed 11 bases, J shed 6 bases, and the junction held 6 bases outside the gene matches. In DNA form, the CDR3 reads TGTGCCTTCCGGACAGGGGGTGCCGGGGAGCTGTTTTTT. It codes for CAFRTGGAGELFF.

A single count supports this clone. V and J are TRBV19 and TRBJ1-6; D might be TRBD1 (5 bases). Trimming shortened V by 4 bases and J by 2 bases, and 15 bases separated the two germline ends. The CDR3 totals 17 residues. Germline values: CDR1 LNHDA, CDR2 SQIVND (reference sequence). The CDR3, as DNA: TGTGCCAGTAGTAGCAAGTCCAGGGCGGCCTATAATTCACCCCTCCACTTT. This translates into CASSSKSRAAYNSPLHF. Based on the CDR3 plus reference TRBV19 and TRBJ1-6, the full variable domain is DGGITQSPKYLFRKEGQNVTLSCEQNLNHDAMYWYRQDPGQGLRLIYYSQIVNDFQKGDIAEGYSVSREKKESFPLTVTSAQKNPTAFYLCASSSKSRAAYNSPLHFGNGTRLTVT.

The chain has TRBV6-2 or TRBV6-3 and TRBJ1-1; a possible D gene is TRBD1 (5 bases). Germline CDR1 is MNHEY and CDR2 is SVGEGT. CDR3 length: 15 amino acids. V lost 0 bases and J lost 0, with 8 bases in between. The DNA for the CDR3 is TGTGCCAGCAGTTACTCGAGAGGGGTGAACACTGAAGCTTTCTTT. Protein sequence: CASSYSRGVNTEAFF.

Worth noting for this clone: Other DNA sequences in this sample translate to the same CDR3. The V and J genes are TRBV7-9 and TRBJ1-1; D is unresolved. The V gene lost 5 bases and the J gene lost 4 bases, with 8 bases spanning the gap. CDR3 length: 12 amino acids. In germline, CDR1 is SEHNR, CDR2 FQNEAQ (reference sequence). The CDR3 DNA follows: TGTGCCAGCAGCCTCGCGGGCACTGAAGCTTTCTTT. Amino acids: CASSLAGTEAFF.

The rearrangement links TRBV7-3 to TRBJ1-1; no firm D call. V lost 1 base and J lost 6, with 9 bases in between. The germline V gene has CDR1 SGHTA and CDR2 FQGTGA. The CDR3 is 13 amino acids. Here the CDR3 reads CASSLIDGSEAFF. CDR3 nucleotides: TGTGCCAGCAGCTTAATTGATGGGTCTGAAGCTTTCTTT.

This rearrangement joins TRBV7-2 to TRBJ2-4; either TRBD1 or TRBD2 may fit D (7 bases each). Between the trimmed V and J ends, which lost 5 bases and 1 base, there was a span of 15 bases. CDR3 length: 16 residues. From germline, CDR1 is SGHTA and CDR2 FQGNSA. For the CDR3, the DNA is TGTGCCAGCAGCCCTACCAGGGGGGGGGCCAAAAACATTCAGTACTTC. As protein: CASSPTRGGAKNIQYF.

This clone has only a few counts. The chain links TRBV11-1 to TRBJ2-2; D gene ambiguous. This CDR3 is built from 15 residues. V dropped 5 bases and J dropped 1 base, with 11 bases sitting between them. Per the germline V gene, CDR1 is SGHAT and CDR2 is FQDESV (reference sequence). For the CDR3, the DNA is TGTGCCAGCAGCCTACTTGGGCAGAACACCGGGGAGCTGTTTTTT. Residues: CASSLLGQNTGELFF.

The gene calls are TRBV18 and TRBJ2-1; 14 bases line up with TRBD2. Germline-derived CDR1 and CDR2 are KGHSH and LQKENI. Trimming took 3 bases from V and 5 from J; bases not matched to a gene: 0. The CDR3 loop spans 15 amino acids. CDR3 loop: CASSPTSGGDNEQFF. CDR3 DNA sequence: TGTGCCAGCTCACCGACTAGCGGGGGGGACAATGAGCAGTTCTTC. Full variable domain (outside the CDR3, taken from reference TRBV18 and TRBJ2-1): NAGVMQNPRHLVRRRGQEARLRCSPMKGHSHVYWYRQLPEEGLKFMVYLQKENIIDESGMPKERFSAEFPKEGPSILRIQQVVRGDSAAYFCASSPTSGGDNEQFFGPGTRLTVL.

J is TRBJ2-3 and V is TRBV30; either TRBD1 or TRBD2 may supply D (5 bases each). There are 12 residues in the CDR3. V gave up 1 base and J gave up 7 bases, with 9 bases separating them. Germline CDR1 reads GTSNPN; CDR2 reads SVGIG (reference sequence). CDR3 region: CAWSAGTNTQYF. The CDR3 region has the DNA TGTGCCTGGAGTGCGGGGACGAATACGCAGTATTTT.

This chain links TRBV24-1 with TRBJ2-3; D not certain. The V gene's germline CDR1 is KGHDR and CDR2 SFDVKD. Trimming left V 6 bases short and J 0 bases short, with 6 bases between. The CDR3 covers 13 residues. CDR3 amino acids: CATSRQSTDTQYF. The CDR3 nucleotides are TGTGCCACCAGTCGCCAAAGCACAGATACGCAGTATTTT.

Comment on this clone: At one of its ends the junction is not consistent with the germline gene, which may arise from a read error. The chain joins TRBV10-1 to TRBJ2-5, with D perhaps TRBD1 or TRBD2 (5 bases each). The CDR3 is 16 amino acids. CDR1 is WNHNN and CDR2 is SYGVQD in the germline V gene (reference sequence). The CDR3 reads CASGDGWGNRQETQYF. CDR3 sequence (DNA): TGCGCCAGCGGTGACGGATGGGGGAATCGGCAAGAGACCCAGTACTTC.

CDR3 loop: CASSPVWTTNYGYTF. The CDR3 DNA is TGTGCCAGCTCCCCCGTGTGGACAACAAACTATGGCTACACCTTC. The chain recombines TRBV19 with TRBJ1-2; weak D call: TRBD1 (5 bases). The CDR3 is made up of 15 amino acids. Looked up from germline, CDR1 is LNHDA and CDR2 is SQIVND (reference sequence). V shed 9 bases and J shed 2 bases, with 19 bases lying between them.

The chain uses TRBV5-1 and TRBJ1-2, with 7 positions matching TRBD1. J lost 8 bases, V lost 2 bases, and 6 bases had no gene match. CDR1 and CDR2 (germline): SGHRS, YFSETQ. The CDR3 covers 13 residues. CDR3 in amino acids: CASSLTGVGGYTF. CDR3 DNA sequence: TGCGCCAGCAGCTTAACAGGGGTCGGGGGCTACACCTTC. Supplemented by reference TRBV5-1 and TRBJ1-2, the full variable domain reads KAGVTQTPRYLIKTRGQQVTLSCSPISGHRSVSWYQQTPGQGLQFLFEYFSETQRNKGNFPGRFSGRQFSNSRSEMNVSTLELGDSALYLCASSLTGVGGYTFGSGTRLTVV.

The V call is TRBV28, the J call TRBJ1-4; TRBD1 might be the D (5 bases). The CDR3 length is 14 residues. CDR1 and CDR2 from the germline V gene are MDHEN and SYDVKM. V lost 2 bases and J 7 bases, leaving 11 bases between the germline ends. The CDR3 reads CASSLAPGGEKLFF. CDR3 DNA sequence: TGTGCCAGCAGTTTAGCGCCTGGGGGTGAAAAACTGTTTTTT.

The chain combines TRBV5-1 with TRBJ2-5, with 8 bases lining up with TRBD2. The CDR3 has 15 residues. J lost 1 base, V lost 0 bases, and 2 bases had no gene match. The germline gives CDR1 SGHRS, CDR2 YFSETQ. The CDR3 bases are TGCGCCAGCAGCTTGGTAGCGGGGCGCCAAGAGACCCAGTACTTC. Its protein product is CASSLVAGRQETQYF. Combining the CDR3 with reference TRBV5-1 and TRBJ2-5 gives the whole variable domain KAGVTQTPRYLIKTRGQQVTLSCSPISGHRSVSWYQQTPGQGLQFLFEYFSETQRNKGNFPGRFSGRQFSNSRSEMNVSTLELGDSALYLCASSLVAGRQETQYFGPGTRLLVL.

V is TRBV5-8 and J is TRBJ1-2, with 7 bases identical to TRBD1. Germline V CDR1 and CDR2: SGHTS, YDEGEE. The ends lost 2 bases at V and 9 bases at J; junction bases unmatched: 19. The CDR3 runs 17 residues. CDR3: CASSFILDAYRGQSYTF. In DNA form, the CDR3 reads TGTGCCAGCAGCTTCATACTCGATGCGTACAGGGGCCAAAGCTACACCTTC. The full variable domain, rest sourced from reference TRBV5-8 and TRBJ1-2, is EAGVTQSPTHLIKTRGQQATLRCSPISGHTSVYWYQQALGLGLQFLLWYDEGEERNRGNFPPRFSGRQFPNYSSELNVNALELEDSALYLCASSFILDAYRGQSYTFGSGTRLTVV.

This clone was seen more than once but under ten times. The genes are TRBV7-9 and TRBJ1-1; D is unclear. From germline, CDR1 is SEHNR and CDR2 FQNEAQ (reference sequence). CDR3 length: 13 amino acids. V was clipped by 0 bases and J by 4 bases, with 6 bases between them. The chain's CDR3 is CASSLAATTEAFF. As DNA, the CDR3 is TGTGCCAGCAGCTTAGCGGCCACCACTGAAGCTTTCTTT.

V gene TRBV30 combines with J gene TRBJ2-5; TRBD1 agrees at 8 bases. V dropped 4 bases and J dropped 4; count of bases not matched to a gene: 14. This CDR3 comprises 16 residues. CDR1 and CDR2 from the germline V gene are GTSNPN and SVGIG (reference sequence). CDR3 in DNA: TGTGCCTGGACGGTCTTTGGGCAGGGGGCAGGAGAGACCCAGTACTTC. It yields the protein CAWTVFGQGAGETQYF.

The J gene is TRBJ2-5, the V gene TRBV2, with 12 bases aligning to TRBD2. Germline CDR1 reads SNHLY; CDR2 reads FYNNEI. This CDR3 contains 15 residues. V gave up 4 bases and J gave up 5 bases; unmatched junction bases: 5. CDR3 in amino acids: CASSVDTSGGETQYF. Written as DNA, the CDR3 is TGTGCCAGCAGTGTCGACACTAGCGGGGGGGAGACCCAGTACTTC.

The V call is TRBV10-2, the J call TRBJ1-1; D perhaps matches TRBD1 (6 bases). Germline CDR1 and CDR2: WSHSY and SAAADI. The CDR3 has 15 residues. Trimming left V 6 bases short and J 4 bases short, with 18 bases between. The CDR3 coding sequence is TGCGCCAGCAGAAAAGCAGGGGCCGAGGGCACTGAAGCTTTCTTT. Translation: CASRKAGAEGTEAFF.

This chain uses TRBV10-2 with TRBJ1-4; maybe TRBD1 (5 bases). The CDR3 loop spans 15 amino acids. CDR1 is WSHSY, CDR2 SAAADI, per germline. Trimming pared 4 bases from V and 6 bases from J, leaving 15 bases between. For the CDR3, the DNA is TGCGCCAGCAGTGGAGAGGGGAATAGGGATGAAAAACTGTTTTTT. This codes for CASSGEGNRDEKLFF.

The chain recombines TRBV28 with TRBJ1-2; TRBD1 might be the D (5 bases). The germline V and J ends were trimmed by 5 bases and 2 bases, with 15 bases remaining between them. The germline CDR1 and CDR2 sequences are MDHEN and SYDVKM. This CDR3 contains 15 residues. CDR3 DNA sequence: TGTGCCAGCAGTCCGAGGGGACGGACAAACTATGGCTACACCTTC. Amino acids: CASSPRGRTNYGYTF.

The gene calls are TRBV5-1 and TRBJ1-1; D may be TRBD1 (5 bases). Germline V gene lookup returns CDR1 SGHRS and CDR2 YFSETQ. Trimming pared 4 bases from V and 0 bases from J, leaving 16 bases between. The CDR3 loop spans 16 amino acids. CDR3 sequence: CASSPSTERMNTEAFF. CDR3 DNA: TGCGCCAGCAGCCCCTCGACAGAGCGTATGAACACTGAAGCTTTCTTT.

The chain couples TRBV21-1 to TRBJ2-7. TRBV21-1 is described as a pseudogene. The CDR3 runs to 16 residues. The CDR3 reads CASSKAERSSSYEQYV. CDR3 bases: TGTGCCAGCAGCAAAGCGGAACGGTCGAGCTCCTACGAGCAGTACGTC.

The genes are TRBV3-1 (or the pseudogene TRBV3-2) and TRBJ1-2; D gene uncertain. The germline V gene encodes CDR1 LGHDT and CDR2 YNNKEL (reference sequence). This CDR3 comprises 15 residues. Trimming took off 0 bases at V and 6 bases at J, with 14 bases between the two ends. The CDR3, as DNA: TGTGCCAGCAGCCAAGAAGGTACGGGGAGGAATGGCTACACCTTC. Protein: CASSQEGTGRNGYTF.

V gene TRBV19 combines with J gene TRBJ2-5; the match to TRBD2 covers 8 bases. Losses at the gene ends were 8 bases for V and 4 bases for J; bases not matched to a gene: 6. The CDR3 has 13 residues. Germline CDR1 LNHDA, CDR2 SQIVND (reference sequence). Here the CDR3 DNA reads TGTGCCAGTGCGGCGGGGGGCAGAGAGACCCAGTACTTC. This codes for CASAAGGRETQYF.

The chain has TRBV3-1 (or the pseudogene TRBV3-2) and TRBJ1-2; D might be TRBD1 (5 bases). Germline CDR1 LGHDT, CDR2 YNNKEL (reference sequence). The CDR3 contains 14 residues. Between the trimmed V and J ends, which lost 1 base and 8 bases, there was a span of 14 bases. The CDR3 region has the DNA TGTGCCAGCAGCCAAGGCGCAGGGCCGAAGGGCTACACCTTC. It codes for CASSQGAGPKGYTF.

The rearrangement uses TRBV5-1 and TRBJ2-5; TRBD1 aligns across 7 bases. This CDR3 comprises 14 residues. The germline V gene has CDR1 SGHRS and CDR2 YFSETQ. The ends lost 2 bases at V and 1 base at J; junction bases unmatched: 2. The CDR3 DNA sequence: TGCGCCAGCAGCTTACAGGGGTCCCAAGAGACCCAGTACTTC. Protein product: CASSLQGSQETQYF.

A few counts support this clone. The CDR3 bases are TGTGCCAGTAGGGACAGGGGGGCGTCCGGGGAGCTGTTTTTT. Encoded protein: CASRDRGASGELFF. The chain links TRBV19 to TRBJ2-2; TRBD1 agrees at 10 bases. The V gene end was trimmed by 6 bases and the J gene end by 6 bases; junction bases not matched to a gene: 4. In germline, CDR1 is LNHDA, CDR2 SQIVND (reference sequence). The CDR3 is made up of 14 amino acids.

This chain connects TRBV6-1 to TRBJ1-1; D is undetermined. CDR1 is MNHNS and CDR2 is SASEGT in the germline V gene. This CDR3 contains 13 residues. Trimming stripped 3 bases from V and 4 bases from J, with 9 bases between. CDR3 nucleotide sequence: TGTGCCAGCAGTGACAACTTAGGCACTGAAGCTTTCTTT. It is translated as CASSDNLGTEAFF.